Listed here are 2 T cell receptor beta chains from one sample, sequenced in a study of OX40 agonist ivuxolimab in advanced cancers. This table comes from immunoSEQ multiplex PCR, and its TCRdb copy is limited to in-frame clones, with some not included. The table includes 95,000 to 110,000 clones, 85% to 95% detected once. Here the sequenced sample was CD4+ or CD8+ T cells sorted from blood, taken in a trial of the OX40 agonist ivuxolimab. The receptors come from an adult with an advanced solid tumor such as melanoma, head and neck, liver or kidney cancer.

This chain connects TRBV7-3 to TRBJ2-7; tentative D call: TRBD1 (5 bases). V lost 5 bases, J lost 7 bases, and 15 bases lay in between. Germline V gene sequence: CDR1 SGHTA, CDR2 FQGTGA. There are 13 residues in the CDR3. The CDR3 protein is CASSQGHPWEQYF. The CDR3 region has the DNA TGTGCCAGCAGCCAAGGACACCCTTGGGAGCAGTACTTC.

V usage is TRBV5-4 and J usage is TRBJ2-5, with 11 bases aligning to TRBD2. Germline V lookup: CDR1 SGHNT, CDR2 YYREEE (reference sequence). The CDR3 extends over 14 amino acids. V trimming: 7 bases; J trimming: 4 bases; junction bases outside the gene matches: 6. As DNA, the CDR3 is TGTGCCAGCGGAGCTAGCGGGAGGAGAGAGACCCAGTACTTC. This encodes CASGASGRRETQYF.